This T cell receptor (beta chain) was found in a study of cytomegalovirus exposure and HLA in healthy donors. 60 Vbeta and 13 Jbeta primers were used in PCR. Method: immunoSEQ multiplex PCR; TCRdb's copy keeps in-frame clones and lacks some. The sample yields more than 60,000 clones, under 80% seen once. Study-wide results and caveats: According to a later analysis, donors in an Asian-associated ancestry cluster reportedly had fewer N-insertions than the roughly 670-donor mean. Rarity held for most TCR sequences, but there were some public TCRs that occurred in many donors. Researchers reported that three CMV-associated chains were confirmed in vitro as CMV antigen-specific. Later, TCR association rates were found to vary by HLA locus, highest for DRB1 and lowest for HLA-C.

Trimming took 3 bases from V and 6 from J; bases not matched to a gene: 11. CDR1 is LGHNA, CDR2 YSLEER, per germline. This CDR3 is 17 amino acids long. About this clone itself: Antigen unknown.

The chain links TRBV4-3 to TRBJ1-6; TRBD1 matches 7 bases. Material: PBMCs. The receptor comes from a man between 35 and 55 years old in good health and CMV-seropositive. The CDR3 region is CASSQAIGAGGNSPLHF. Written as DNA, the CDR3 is TGCGCCAGCAGCCAGGCCATCGGGGCAGGGGGTAATTCACCCCTCCACTTT.